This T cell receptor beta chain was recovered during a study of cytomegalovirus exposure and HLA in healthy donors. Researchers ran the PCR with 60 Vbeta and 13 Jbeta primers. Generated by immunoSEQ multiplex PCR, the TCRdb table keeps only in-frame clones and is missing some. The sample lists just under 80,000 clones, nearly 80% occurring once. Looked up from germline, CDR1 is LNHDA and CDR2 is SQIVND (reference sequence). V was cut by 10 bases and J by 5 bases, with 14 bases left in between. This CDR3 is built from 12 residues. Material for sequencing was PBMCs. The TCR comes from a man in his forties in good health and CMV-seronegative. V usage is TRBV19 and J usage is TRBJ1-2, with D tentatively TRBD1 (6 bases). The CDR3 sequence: CAIASGEYGYTF. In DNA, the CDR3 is TGTGCCATCGCGTCAGGGGAGTATGGCTACACCTTC.